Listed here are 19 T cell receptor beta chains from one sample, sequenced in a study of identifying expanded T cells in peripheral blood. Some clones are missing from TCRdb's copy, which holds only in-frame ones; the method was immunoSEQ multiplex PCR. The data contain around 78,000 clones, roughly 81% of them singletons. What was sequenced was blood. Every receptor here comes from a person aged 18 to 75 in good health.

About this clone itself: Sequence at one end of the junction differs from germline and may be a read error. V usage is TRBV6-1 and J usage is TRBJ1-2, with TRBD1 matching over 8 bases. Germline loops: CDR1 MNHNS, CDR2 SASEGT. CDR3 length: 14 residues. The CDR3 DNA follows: TGTGCCAGCAGGGAAGCGGGACAGGCCTATGGCTACACCTTC. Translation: CASREAGQAYGYTF.

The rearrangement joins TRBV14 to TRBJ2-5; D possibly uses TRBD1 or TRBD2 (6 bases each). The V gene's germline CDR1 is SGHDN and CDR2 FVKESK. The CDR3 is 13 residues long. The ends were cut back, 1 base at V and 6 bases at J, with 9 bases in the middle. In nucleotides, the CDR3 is TGTGCCAGCAGCCAAGTGGGGGGCCAGACCCAGTACTTC. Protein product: CASSQVGGQTQYF.

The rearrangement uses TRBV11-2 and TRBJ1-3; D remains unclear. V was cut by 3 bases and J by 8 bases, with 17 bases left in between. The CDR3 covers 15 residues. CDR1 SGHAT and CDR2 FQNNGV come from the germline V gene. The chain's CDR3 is CASSFMGSVIDTIYF. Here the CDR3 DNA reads TGTGCCAGCAGCTTTATGGGCAGCGTGATTGACACCATATATTTT. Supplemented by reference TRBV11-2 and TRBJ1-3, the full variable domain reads EAGVAQSPRYKIIEKRQSVAFWCNPISGHATLYWYQQILGQGPKLLIQFQNNGVVDDSQLPKDRFSAERLKGVDSTLKIQPAKLEDSAVYLCASSFMGSVIDTIYFGEGSWLTVV.

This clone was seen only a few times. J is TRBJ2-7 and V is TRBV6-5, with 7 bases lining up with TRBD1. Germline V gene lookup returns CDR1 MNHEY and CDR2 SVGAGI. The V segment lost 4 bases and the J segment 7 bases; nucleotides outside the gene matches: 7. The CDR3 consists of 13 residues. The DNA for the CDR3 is TGTGCCAGCAGTTGGGCGACAGGGCGGGAGCAGTACTTC. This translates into CASSWATGREQYF.

CDR3 protein: CASKPGHNSNQPQHF. The CDR3 coding sequence is TGTGCCAGCAAACCCGGACACAATAGCAATCAGCCCCAGCATTTT. V usage is TRBV6-5 and J usage is TRBJ1-5; weak D call: TRBD1 (5 bases). Germline CDR1 is MNHEY and CDR2 is SVGAGI. This CDR3 is 15 amino acids long. Trimming removed 7 bases from V and 0 bases from J, with 13 bases in between.

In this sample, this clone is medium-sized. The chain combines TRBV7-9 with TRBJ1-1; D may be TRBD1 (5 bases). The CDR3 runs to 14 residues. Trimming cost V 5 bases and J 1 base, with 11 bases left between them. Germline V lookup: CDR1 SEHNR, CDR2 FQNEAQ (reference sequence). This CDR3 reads CASSTQDKNTEAFF. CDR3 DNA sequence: TGTGCCAGCAGCACCCAGGACAAGAACACTGAAGCTTTCTTT.

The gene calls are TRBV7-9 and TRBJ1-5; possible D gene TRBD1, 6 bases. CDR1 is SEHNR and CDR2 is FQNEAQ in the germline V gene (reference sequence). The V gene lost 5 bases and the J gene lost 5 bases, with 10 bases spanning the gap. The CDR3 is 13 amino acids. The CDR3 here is CASSPGQYQPQHF. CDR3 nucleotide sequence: TGTGCCAGCAGCCCCGGACAGTATCAGCCCCAGCATTTT.

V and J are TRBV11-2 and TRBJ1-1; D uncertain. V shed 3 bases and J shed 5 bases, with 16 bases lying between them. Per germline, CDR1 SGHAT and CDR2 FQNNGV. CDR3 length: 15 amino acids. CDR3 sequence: CASSFSDRWRTEAFF. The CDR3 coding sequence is TGTGCCAGCAGCTTCTCCGACCGGTGGAGGACTGAAGCTTTCTTT.

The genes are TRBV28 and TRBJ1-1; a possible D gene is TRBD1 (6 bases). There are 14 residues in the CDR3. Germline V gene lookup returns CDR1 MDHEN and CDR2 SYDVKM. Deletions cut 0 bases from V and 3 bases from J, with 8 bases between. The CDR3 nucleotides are TGTGCCAGCAGTTTATGGGACAGAGACACTGAAGCTTTCTTT. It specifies CASSLWDRDTEAFF.

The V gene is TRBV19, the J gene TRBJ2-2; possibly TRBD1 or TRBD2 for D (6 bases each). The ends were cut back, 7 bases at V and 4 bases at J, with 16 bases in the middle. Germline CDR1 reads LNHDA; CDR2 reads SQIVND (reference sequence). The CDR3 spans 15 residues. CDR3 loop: CASTRRGDGTGELFF. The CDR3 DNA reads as TGTGCCAGTACCCGGAGGGGGGACGGCACCGGGGAGCTGTTTTTT.

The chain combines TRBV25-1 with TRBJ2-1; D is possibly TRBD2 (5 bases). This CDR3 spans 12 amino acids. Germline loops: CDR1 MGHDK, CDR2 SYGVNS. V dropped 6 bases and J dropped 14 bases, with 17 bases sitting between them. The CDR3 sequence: CASRVDSRAEFF. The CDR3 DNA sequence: TGTGCCAGCAGAGTCGACTCCCGAGCGGAGTTCTTC.

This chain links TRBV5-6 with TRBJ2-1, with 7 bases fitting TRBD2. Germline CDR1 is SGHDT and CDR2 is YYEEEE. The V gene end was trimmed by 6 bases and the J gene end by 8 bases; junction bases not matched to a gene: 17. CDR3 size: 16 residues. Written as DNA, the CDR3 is TGTGCCAGCACCCCTAAGGGCGGGAGTAGAAACGATGAGCAGTTCTTC. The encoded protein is CASTPKGGSRNDEQFF.

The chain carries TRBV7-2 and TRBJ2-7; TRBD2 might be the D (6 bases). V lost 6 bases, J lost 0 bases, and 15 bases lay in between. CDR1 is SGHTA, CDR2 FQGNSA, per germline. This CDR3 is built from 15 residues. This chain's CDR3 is CASSYSGLASYEQYF. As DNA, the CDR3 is TGTGCCAGCAGTTACAGCGGGTTAGCCTCCTACGAGCAGTACTTC.

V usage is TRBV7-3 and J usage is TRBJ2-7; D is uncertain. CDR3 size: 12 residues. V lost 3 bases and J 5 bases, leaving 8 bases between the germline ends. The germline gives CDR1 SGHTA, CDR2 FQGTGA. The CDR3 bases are TGTGCCAGCAGCTTTCCGTCCCACGAGCAGTACTTC. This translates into CASSFPSHEQYF.

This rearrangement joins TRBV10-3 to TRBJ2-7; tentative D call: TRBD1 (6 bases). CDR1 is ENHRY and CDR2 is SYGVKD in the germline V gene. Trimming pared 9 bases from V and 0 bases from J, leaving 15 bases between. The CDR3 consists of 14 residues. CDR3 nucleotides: TGTGCCATTCAAGCCGACAGGAGCTCCTACGAGCAGTACTTC. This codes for CAIQADRSSYEQYF.

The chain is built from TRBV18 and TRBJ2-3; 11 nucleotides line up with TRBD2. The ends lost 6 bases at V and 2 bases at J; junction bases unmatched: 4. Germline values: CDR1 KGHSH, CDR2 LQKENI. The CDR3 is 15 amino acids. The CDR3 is CASSQLAGDTDTQYF. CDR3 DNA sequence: TGTGCCAGCTCCCAACTAGCGGGGGACACAGATACGCAGTATTTT.

DNA of the CDR3: TGCGCCAGCAGCCCTTCGGGGACAGAGAACTATGGCTACACCTTC. This encodes CASSPSGTENYGYTF. The V call is TRBV4-1, the J call TRBJ1-2; 7 positions agree with TRBD1. The germline V gene has CDR1 MGHRA and CDR2 YSYEKL. The CDR3 is made up of 15 amino acids. V lost 4 bases and J lost 2; bases outside the gene matches: 7.

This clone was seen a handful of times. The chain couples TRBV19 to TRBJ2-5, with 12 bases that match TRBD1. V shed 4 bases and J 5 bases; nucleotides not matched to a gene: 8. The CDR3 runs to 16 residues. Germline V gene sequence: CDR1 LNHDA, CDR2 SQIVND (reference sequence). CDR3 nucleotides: TGTGCCAGTAGTACGGGGACAGGGGGCGGTATGGAGACCCAGTACTTC. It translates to CASSTGTGGGMETQYF. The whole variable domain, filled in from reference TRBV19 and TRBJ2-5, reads DGGITQSPKYLFRKEGQNVTLSCEQNLNHDAMYWYRQDPGQGLRLIYYSQIVNDFQKGDIAEGYSVSREKKESFPLTVTSAQKNPTAFYLCASSTGTGGGMETQYFGPGTRLLVL.

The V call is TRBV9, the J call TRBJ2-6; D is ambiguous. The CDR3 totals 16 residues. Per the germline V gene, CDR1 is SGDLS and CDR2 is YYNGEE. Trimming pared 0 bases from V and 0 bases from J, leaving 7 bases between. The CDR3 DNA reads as TGTGCCAGCAGCGTAGGAGATTACTCTGGGGCCAACGTCCTGACTTTC. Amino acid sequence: CASSVGDYSGANVLTF.